The rows below give T cell receptor beta chains drawn from one sample of a study of blood T cell repertoires in COVID-19. Generated by immunoSEQ multiplex PCR, the TCRdb table keeps only in-frame clones and is missing some. Of around 170,000 clones listed, 70% to 85% are singletons. Source material: PBMCs or T cells enriched from blood (not recorded which). These receptors came from a man aged 50 to 59 who had recovered from COVID-19. Each CDR3 is given with its conserved first and last residue. A D gene is named only where the DNA matches it firmly. A row's size may be missing; if present it is once, few, many or a size class.

>TRBD1|NA|TRBJ1-5|TRBV9
TGTGCCAGCAGCCCTGGACAGGGCACTAATCAGCCCCAGCATTTT
CASSPGQGTNQPQHF
>NA|NA|TRBJ1-2|TRBV19
TGTGCCAGTAGTATCCCCCCAGGCCCAGGGGGCTACACCTTC
CASSIPPGPGGYTF
>TRBD1|NA|TRBJ1-4|TRBV19
TGTGCCAGTCTCAATGGGGGACAGGGCCAGGAAAAACTGTTTTTT
CASLNGGQGQEKLFF
>NA|NA|TRBJ2-7|TRBV19
TGTGCCAGTAGTATAAGTGGCAGATTATACTTC
CASSISGRLYF
>NA|NA|TRBJ2-1|TRBV7-9
TGTGCCAGCAGCTTAGTAGGCCCGGGGGAAGATGAGCAGTTCTTC
CASSLVGPGEDEQFF
>NA|NA|TRBJ1-6|TRBV11-2
TGTGCCAGCAGCTTTGACAGTAGCTCCTATAATTCACCCCTCCACTTT
CASSFDSSSYNSPLHF
>NA|once|TRBJ1-4|TRBV7-8
TGTGCCAGCAGCTTAGCCGGGACAAGAAATGAAAAACTGTTTTTT
CASSLAGTRNEKLFF
>TRBD2|NA|TRBJ2-1|TRBV6-2/TRBV6-3
TGTGCCAGCAGTTACTCTAGTAGCCGACTAGCGGGGGGGAGCTCCTACAATGAGCAGTTCTTC
CASSYSSSRLAGGSSYNEQFF
>TRBD1|NA|TRBJ1-2|TRBV7-3
TGTGCCAGCAGCTCCTCCGGTACAGGGGTTAATGGCTACACCTTC
CASSSSGTGVNGYTF
>TRBD2|NA|TRBJ2-1|TRBV28
TGTGCCAGCAGTTTAACAGCGGGGGGAATCAATGAGCAGTTCTTC
CASSLTAGGINEQFF
>TRBD1|NA|TRBJ2-1|TRBV6-5
TGTGCCAGCAGTTACTCGGGCAGGGGGCACAATGAGCAGTTCTTC
CASSYSGRGHNEQFF
>NA|NA|TRBJ1-2|TRBV6-5
TGTGCCAGCAGTTACTCCGGCCAGGGCGGCTACACCTTC
CASSYSGQGGYTF
>TRBD2|NA|TRBJ2-5|TRBV5-4
TGTGCCAGCAGCTTGGGGCCTAGCGGGGAAGAGACCCAGTACTTC
CASSLGPSGEETQYF
>TRBD1|NA|TRBJ1-1|TRBV6-5
TGTGCCAGCAGTTATCCGGGACAGATGAACACTGAAGCTTTCTTT
CASSYPGQMNTEAFF
>NA|NA|TRBJ1-1|TRBV29-1
TGCAGCGCCCGACTCGGAGGAGCCACTGAAGCTTTCTTT
CSARLGGATEAFF
>NA|NA|TRBJ2-3|TRBV4-2
TGTGCCAGCAGCCCGACGGCGGGGACCAGCACAGATACGCAGTATTTT
CASSPTAGTSTDTQYF
>NA|NA|TRBJ2-7|TRBV18
TGTGCCAGCTCACCACCCACCTACGAGCAGTACTTC
CASSPPTYEQYF
>NA|NA|TRBJ1-2|TRBV4-1
TGCGCCAGCAGCCAAGAGGGAGGGTTAAGTGATGGCTACACCTTC
CASSQEGGLSDGYTF
>TRBD1|NA|TRBJ1-5|TRBV27
TGTGCCAGCAGTTCCGGACAGGGAGTTCAAAATCAGCCCCAGCATTTT
CASSSGQGVQNQPQHF
>TRBD1|NA|TRBJ1-2|TRBV19
TGTGCCAGTAGTACTACCCGACAGGGTGGGGGCTACACCTTC
CASSTTRQGGGYTF
>NA|NA|TRBJ1-3|TRBV21-1
TGTGCCAGCAGCAAAGAGAGTCGGGAGTTTACTGGAAACACCATATATTTT
CASSKESREFTGNTIYF
>NA|NA|TRBJ2-7|TRBV27
TGTGCCAGCAGTCGTCCGGGTACCATGAACTACGAGCAGTACTTC
CASSRPGTMNYEQYF
>TRBD1|NA|TRBJ2-7|TRBV30
TGTGCCTGGAGTGTAGGGGGCCCCTACGAGCAGTACTTC
CAWSVGGPYEQYF
>TRBD1|NA|TRBJ1-3|TRBV30
TGTGCCTGGAGTGTGTCAGACAGGGGGTTCGGAAACACCATATATTTT
CAWSVSDRGFGNTIYF
>NA|NA|TRBJ1-1|TRBV3-1/TRBV3-2
TGTGCCAGCAGCCCAAGGCAGGGCTCTGAAGCTTTCTTT
CASSPRQGSEAFF
>TRBD1|NA|TRBJ2-3|TRBV6-5
TGTGCCAGCAGTTCGGGACAGGGGATGGGTACGCAGTATTTT
CASSSGQGMGTQYF
>TRBD1|NA|TRBJ2-3|TRBV10-3
TGTGCCATCAGTGGGACAGGGCCCGGCACAGATACGCAGTATTTT
CAISGTGPGTDTQYF
>TRBD1|NA|TRBJ2-7|TRBV13
TGTGCCAGCAGCTTATCCAGGGGGATTACTAACGAGCAGTACTTC
CASSLSRGITNEQYF
>TRBD2|NA|TRBJ2-3|TRBV5-1
TGCGCCAGCAGCCCGGGGGGGGCAGATACGCAGTATTTT
CASSPGGADTQYF
>NA|NA|TRBJ1-2|TRBV7-9
TGTGCCAGCAGCTTAGCGCGCACAGGGAGTGGCTACACCTTC
CASSLARTGSGYTF
>TRBD1|NA|TRBJ1-3|TRBV28
TGTGCCAGCAGGGAACCGGGACAGTTGTACGGAAACACCATATATTTT
CASREPGQLYGNTIYF
>NA|NA|TRBJ1-4|TRBV7-2
TGTGCCAGCAGCATAAGGGCAGGGGAGAGAACTAATGAAAAACTGTTTTTT
CASSIRAGERTNEKLFF
>TRBD2|NA|TRBJ2-3|TRBV29-1
TGCAGCGTTAAGGGAGCGGGGGGGCCAGATACGCAGTATTTT
CSVKGAGGPDTQYF
>TRBD1|NA|TRBJ1-2|TRBV7-9
TGTGCCAGCAGCTTGGGACAGAGTCATGGCTACACCTTC
CASSLGQSHGYTF
>NA|few|TRBJ1-3|TRBV6-5
TGTGCCAGCAGCAGCGGGGGGCCTGGAAACACCATATATTTT
CASSSGGPGNTIYF
>TRBD1|NA|TRBJ2-7|TRBV18
TGTGCCAGCTCACAACAGGGGGCCTACGAGCAGTACTTC
CASSQQGAYEQYF
>NA|NA|TRBJ2-1|TRBV9
TGTGCCAGCAGCGTAGGGGGGGTCGCTACCTACAATGAGCAGTTCTTC
CASSVGGVATYNEQFF
>TRBD1|NA|TRBJ1-4|TRBV7-9
TGTGCCAGCAGCCCGGACAGGGCCCGAGAAAAACTGTTTTTT
CASSPDRAREKLFF
>NA|NA|TRBJ2-3|TRBV9
TGTGCCAGCAGCCCTCGGGGTAGCTCCCTAATCTGGCCCCGAACAGATACGCAGTATTTT
CASSPRGSSLIWPRTDTQYF
>TRBD2|NA|TRBJ2-3|TRBV6-1
TGTGCCAGCAGTGAAGTTGGGGAGGGACGGCGCACAGATACGCAGTATTTT
CASSEVGEGRRTDTQYF
>TRBD1|NA|TRBJ1-1|TRBV10-2
TGCGCCACACACAGGGGTACGGACACTGAAGCTTTCTTT
CATHRGTDTEAFF
>NA|NA|TRBJ2-1|TRBV9
TGTGCCAGCAGCGTAGATGGGGGGACTTACAATGAGCAGTTCTTC
CASSVDGGTYNEQFF
>NA|NA|TRBJ1-2|TRBV5-6
TGTGCCAGCAGCTTGAACCAGGGGCGTTATGGCTACACCTTC
CASSLNQGRYGYTF
>TRBD1|once|TRBJ1-6|TRBV2
TGTGCCAGCAGTAGACCGGGACAGGGAAATTCACCCCTCCACTTT
CASSRPGQGNSPLHF
>NA|NA|TRBJ2-3|TRBV11-3
TGTGCCAGCAGCTTAGTACAGGACGAGACGCAGTATTTT
CASSLVQDETQYF
>NA|NA|TRBJ2-7|TRBV7-9
TGTGCCAGCAGCTCTCCTGTGAGCTCCTACGAGCAGTACTTC
CASSSPVSSYEQYF
>TRBD2|NA|TRBJ2-3|TRBV7-9
TGTGCCAGCAGCCCGGCGGGAGCGGAGGGGACAGATACGCAGTATTTT
CASSPAGAEGTDTQYF
>NA|NA|TRBJ1-5|TRBV2
TGTGCCAGCAGTCCGGGACAATGGCCTAGCAATCAGCCCCAGCATTTT
CASSPGQWPSNQPQHF
>NA|NA|TRBJ2-3|TRBV30
TGTGCCTGGAGTAAGGGTAGCGCGGTCACAGATACGCAGTATTTT
CAWSKGSAVTDTQYF
>TRBD1|NA|TRBJ1-1|TRBV12-5
TGTGCTAGTGGTTCCTTACAGGGGCTTACTGAAGCTTTCTTT
CASGSLQGLTEAFF
>TRBD1|few|TRBJ1-1|TRBV6-5
TGTGCCAGCAGCGCCAGGGGGCTAGTCACTGAAGCTTTCTTT
CASSARGLVTEAFF